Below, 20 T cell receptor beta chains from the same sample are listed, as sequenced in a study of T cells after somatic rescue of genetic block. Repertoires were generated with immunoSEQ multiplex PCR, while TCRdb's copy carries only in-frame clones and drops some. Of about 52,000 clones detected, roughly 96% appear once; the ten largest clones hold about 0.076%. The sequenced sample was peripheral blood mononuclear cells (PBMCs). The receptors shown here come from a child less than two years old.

CDR3: CAISESTGQINYGYTF. CDR3 nucleotide sequence: TGTGCCATCAGTGAGTCTACCGGACAGATTAACTATGGCTACACCTTC. The V call is TRBV10-3, the J call TRBJ1-2; D possibly corresponds to TRBD1 (6 bases). V dropped 0 bases and J dropped 1 base, with 12 bases sitting between them. Germline V gene lookup returns CDR1 ENHRY and CDR2 SYGVKD. The CDR3 has 16 amino acids.

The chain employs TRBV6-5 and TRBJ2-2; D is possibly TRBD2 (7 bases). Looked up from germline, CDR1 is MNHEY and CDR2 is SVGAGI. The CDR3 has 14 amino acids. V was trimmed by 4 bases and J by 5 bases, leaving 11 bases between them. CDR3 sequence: CASSLRGGTGELFF. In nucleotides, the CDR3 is TGTGCCAGCAGTTTAAGGGGGGGGACCGGGGAGCTGTTTTTT.

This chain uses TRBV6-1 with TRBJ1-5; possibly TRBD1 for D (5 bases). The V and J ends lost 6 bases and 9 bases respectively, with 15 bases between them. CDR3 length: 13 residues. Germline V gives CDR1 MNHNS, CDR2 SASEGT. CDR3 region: CASRPQGFLPQHF. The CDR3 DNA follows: TGTGCCAGCAGACCCCAGGGTTTTCTGCCCCAGCATTTT.

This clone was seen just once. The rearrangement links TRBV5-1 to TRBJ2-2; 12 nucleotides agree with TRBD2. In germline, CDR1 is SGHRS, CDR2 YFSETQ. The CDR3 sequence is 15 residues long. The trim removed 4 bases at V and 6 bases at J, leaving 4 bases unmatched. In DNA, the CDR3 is TGCGCCAGCAGCAGGGGACTAGCGGGCTCCGGGGAGCTGTTTTTT. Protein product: CASSRGLAGSGELFF. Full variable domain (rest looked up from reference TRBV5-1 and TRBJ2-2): KAGVTQTPRYLIKTRGQQVTLSCSPISGHRSVSWYQQTPGQGLQFLFEYFSETQRNKGNFPGRFSGRQFSNSRSEMNVSTLELGDSALYLCASSRGLAGSGELFFGEGSRLTVL.

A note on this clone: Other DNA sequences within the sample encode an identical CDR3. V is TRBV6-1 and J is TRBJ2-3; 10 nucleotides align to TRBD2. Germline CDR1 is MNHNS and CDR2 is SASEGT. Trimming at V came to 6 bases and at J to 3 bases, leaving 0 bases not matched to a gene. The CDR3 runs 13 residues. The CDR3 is CASRTSGTDTQYF. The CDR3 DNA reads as TGTGCCAGCAGGACTAGCGGGACAGATACGCAGTATTTT.

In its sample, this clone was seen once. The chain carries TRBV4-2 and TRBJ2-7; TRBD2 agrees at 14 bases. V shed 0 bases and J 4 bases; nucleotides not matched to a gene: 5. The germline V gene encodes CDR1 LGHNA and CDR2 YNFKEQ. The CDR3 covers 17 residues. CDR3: CASSQDGGLAGGYEQYF. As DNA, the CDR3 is TGTGCCAGCAGCCAAGATGGAGGACTAGCGGGAGGTTACGAGCAGTACTTC.

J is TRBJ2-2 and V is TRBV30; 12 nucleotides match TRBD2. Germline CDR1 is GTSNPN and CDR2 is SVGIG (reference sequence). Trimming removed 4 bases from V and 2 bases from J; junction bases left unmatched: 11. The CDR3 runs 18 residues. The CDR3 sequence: CAWTPSGRAVRNTGELFF. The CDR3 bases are TGTGCCTGGACCCCTAGCGGGAGGGCCGTCAGAAACACCGGGGAGCTGTTTTTT.

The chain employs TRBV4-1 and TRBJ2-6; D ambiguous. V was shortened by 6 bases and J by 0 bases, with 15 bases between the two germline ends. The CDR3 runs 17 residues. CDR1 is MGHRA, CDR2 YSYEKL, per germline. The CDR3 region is CASSPWAGHSGANVLTF. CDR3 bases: TGCGCCAGCAGTCCTTGGGCTGGCCACTCTGGGGCCAACGTCCTGACTTTC.

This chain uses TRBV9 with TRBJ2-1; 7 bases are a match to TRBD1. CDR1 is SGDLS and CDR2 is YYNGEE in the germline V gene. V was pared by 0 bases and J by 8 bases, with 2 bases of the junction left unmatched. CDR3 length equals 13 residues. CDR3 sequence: CASSVGQGDEQFF. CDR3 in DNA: TGTGCCAGCAGCGTAGGACAGGGAGATGAGCAGTTCTTC.

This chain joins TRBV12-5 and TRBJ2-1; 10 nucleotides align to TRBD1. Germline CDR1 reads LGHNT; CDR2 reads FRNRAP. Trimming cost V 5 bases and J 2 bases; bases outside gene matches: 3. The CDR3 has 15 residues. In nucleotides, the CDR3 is TGTGCTAGTGGTCTTGGACAGGGGGCCTACAATGAGCAGTTCTTC. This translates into CASGLGQGAYNEQFF. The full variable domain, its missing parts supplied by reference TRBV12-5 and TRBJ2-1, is DARVTQTPRHKVTEMGQEVTMRCQPILGHNTVFWYRQTMMQGLELLAYFRNRAPLDDSGMPKDRFSAEMPDATLATLKIQPSEPRDSAVYFCASGLGQGAYNEQFFGPGTRLTVL.

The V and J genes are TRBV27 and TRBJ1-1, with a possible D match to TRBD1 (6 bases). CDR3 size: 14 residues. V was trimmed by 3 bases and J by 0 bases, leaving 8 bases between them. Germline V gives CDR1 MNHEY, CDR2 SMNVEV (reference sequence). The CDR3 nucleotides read TGTGCCAGCAGTTTGGGACACATGAACACTGAAGCTTTCTTT. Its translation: CASSLGHMNTEAFF.

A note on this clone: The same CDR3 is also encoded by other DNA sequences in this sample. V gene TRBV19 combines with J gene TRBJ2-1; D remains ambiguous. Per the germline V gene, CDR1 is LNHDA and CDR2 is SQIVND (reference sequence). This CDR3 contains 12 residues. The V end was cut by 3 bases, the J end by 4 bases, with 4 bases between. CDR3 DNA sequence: TGTGCCAGTAGTATTGGGTACAATGAGCAGTTCTTC. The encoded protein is CASSIGYNEQFF.

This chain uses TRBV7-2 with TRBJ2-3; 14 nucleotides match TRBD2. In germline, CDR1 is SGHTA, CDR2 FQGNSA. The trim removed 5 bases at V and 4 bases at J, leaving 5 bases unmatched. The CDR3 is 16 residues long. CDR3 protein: CASSNPGLAGADTQYF. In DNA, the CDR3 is TGTGCCAGCAGCAATCCGGGACTAGCGGGAGCAGATACGCAGTATTTT. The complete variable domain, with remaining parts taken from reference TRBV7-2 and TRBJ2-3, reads GAGVSQSPSNKVTEKGKDVELRCDPISGHTALYWYRQSLGQGLEFLIYFQGNSAPDKSGLPSDRFSAERTGGSVSTLTIQRTQQEDSAVYLCASSNPGLAGADTQYFGPGTRLTVL.

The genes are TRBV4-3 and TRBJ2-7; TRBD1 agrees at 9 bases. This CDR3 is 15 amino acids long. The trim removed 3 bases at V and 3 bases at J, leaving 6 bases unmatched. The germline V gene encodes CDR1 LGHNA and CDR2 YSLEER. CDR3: CASSQNTGGYYEQYF. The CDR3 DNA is TGCGCCAGCAGCCAGAACACAGGGGGCTACTACGAGCAGTACTTC.

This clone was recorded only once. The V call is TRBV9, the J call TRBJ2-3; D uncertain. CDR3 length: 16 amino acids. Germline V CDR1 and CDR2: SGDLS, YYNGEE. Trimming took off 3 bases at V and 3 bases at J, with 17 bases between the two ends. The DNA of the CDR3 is TGTGCCAGCAGCGCGACTTGGAGCGCGTGGACAGATACGCAGTATTTT. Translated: CASSATWSAWTDTQYF.

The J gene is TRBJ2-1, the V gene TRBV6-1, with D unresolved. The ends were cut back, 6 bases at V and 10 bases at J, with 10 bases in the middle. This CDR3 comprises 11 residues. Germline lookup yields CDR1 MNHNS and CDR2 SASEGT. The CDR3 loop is CASRRSFEQFF. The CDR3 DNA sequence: TGTGCCAGCAGGAGGTCTTTCGAGCAGTTCTTC.

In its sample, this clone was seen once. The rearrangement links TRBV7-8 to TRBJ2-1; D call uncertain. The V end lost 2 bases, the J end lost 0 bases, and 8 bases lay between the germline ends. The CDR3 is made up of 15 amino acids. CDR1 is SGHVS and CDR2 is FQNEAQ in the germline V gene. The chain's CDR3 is CASSLIQRSYNEQFF. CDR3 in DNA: TGTGCCAGCAGCTTAATCCAGCGCTCCTACAATGAGCAGTTCTTC.

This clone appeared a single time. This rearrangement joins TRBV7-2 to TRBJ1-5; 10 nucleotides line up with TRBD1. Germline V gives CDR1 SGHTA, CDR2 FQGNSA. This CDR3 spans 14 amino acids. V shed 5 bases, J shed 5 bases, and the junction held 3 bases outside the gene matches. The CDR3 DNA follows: TGTGCCAGCAGCACAGACAGGGGGCATCAGCCCCAGCATTTT. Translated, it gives CASSTDRGHQPQHF.

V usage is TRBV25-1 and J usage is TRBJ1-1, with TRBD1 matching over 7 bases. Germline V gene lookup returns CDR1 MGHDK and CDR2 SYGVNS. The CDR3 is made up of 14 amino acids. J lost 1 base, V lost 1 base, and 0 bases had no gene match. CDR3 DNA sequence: TGTGCCAGCAGTGAATGGACAGGGAACACTGAAGCTTTCTTT. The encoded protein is CASSEWTGNTEAFF.

The chain's CDR3 is CASSLGGQGSYEQYF. DNA of the CDR3: TGTGCCAGCAGTTTGGGGGGACAGGGGTCCTACGAGCAGTACTTC. The chain uses TRBV28 and TRBJ2-7; 10 nucleotides align to TRBD1. The CDR3 has 15 residues. Looked up from germline, CDR1 is MDHEN and CDR2 is SYDVKM. The J segment lost 1 base and the V segment lost 3 bases, leaving 3 bases of the junction unmatched.